The 9 T cell receptor beta chains presented below share a single source sample, sequenced in a study of T cell repertoires in cytomegalovirus infection (dated by TCRdb to between 2019 and 2020). Their cognate antigens are unknown. The sample was run on an Illumina HiSeq 1500. The public reads were quality trimmed at Q25 with fastp and then assembled into clones with MiXCR by TCRdb, keeping productive beta chains. Each record represents a unique CDR3 protein, reported with the most common genes and DNA among its rows. Counted in this sample were about 830,000 distinct CDR3 sequences; 32% of them appeared once. The ten largest clones capture around an eighth of the sample. The sample's treatment or condition label, in plain terms: in vitro stimulation with specific CMV peptide epitopes to enrich CMV-specific T cells. The material was cultured CD8+ T cells from PBMCs, obtained from culture after CMV antigen stimulation. The receptors were gathered from a human donor in good health (CMV status not recorded). Some clones in this sample may be carry-over from other donors' samples.

This clonotype was seen a few times. Here the CDR3 reads CASSEEDGKTNEKLFF. In DNA, the CDR3 is TGTGCCAGCAGTGAAGAGGACGGGAAAACTAATGAAAAACTGTTTTTT. V and J are TRBV6-1 and TRBJ1-4, with D unclear. This CDR3 has 16 amino acids. Germline CDR1 is MNHNS and CDR2 is SASEGT. Trimming cost V 1 base and J 1 base, with 10 bases left between them.

The J gene is TRBJ1-1, the V gene TRBV27, with D possibly being TRBD1 (6 bases). V was pared by 5 bases and J by 3 bases, with 16 bases between. The CDR3 extends over 15 amino acids. Germline-derived CDR1 and CDR2 are MNHEY and SMNVEV (reference sequence). CDR3 coding DNA: TGTGCCAGCAGTCTTACGTTCAGGGGTGACACTGAAGCTTTCTTT. This codes for CASSLTFRGDTEAFF.

This clonotype was detected a few times. The CDR3 bases are TGTGCCACCAGAATCCAAGGACGCAGGAACACTGAAGCTTTCTTT. Translating gives CATRIQGRRNTEAFF. The chain uses TRBV15 and TRBJ1-1; D unresolved. This CDR3 spans 15 amino acids. CDR1 is LNHNV, CDR2 YYDKDF, per germline (reference sequence). The V gene lost 6 bases and the J gene lost 1 base, with 15 bases spanning the gap.

This chain uses TRBV28 with TRBJ1-2, with D unresolved. Germline V CDR1 and CDR2: MDHEN, SYDVKM. The CDR3 spans 14 residues. V lost 4 bases, J lost 8 bases, and 17 bases lay in between. DNA of the CDR3: TGTGCCAGCAGTTCCCCCGGCCAGGCCCTAGGCTACACCTTC. It is translated as CASSSPGQALGYTF.

This clonotype was seen a handful of times. This rearrangement joins TRBV7-9 to TRBJ2-2, with unresolved D. V lost 5 bases to trimming and J lost 5 bases, with 18 bases between them. The CDR3 spans 16 residues. Germline assignment: CDR1 SEHNR and CDR2 FQNEAQ (reference sequence). The CDR3 here is CASSPSLETRTGELFF. The CDR3 region has the DNA TGTGCCAGCAGCCCCTCTTTAGAGACGAGAACCGGGGAGCTGTTTTTT.

This clonotype was recorded many times. The CDR3 protein is CASSYAGATNEKLFF. CDR3 DNA sequence: TGTGCCAGCAGTTACGCCGGGGCAACTAATGAAAAACTGTTTTTT. The chain couples TRBV6-2 or TRBV6-3 to TRBJ1-4; D gene unclear. V was clipped by 2 bases and J by 0 bases, with 7 bases between them. This CDR3 has 15 residues. Germline V gene data show CDR1 as MNHEY and CDR2 as SVGEGT.

The chain links TRBV10-2 to TRBJ1-3, with 7 bases matching TRBD1. CDR3 length equals 17 residues. J lost 0 bases, V lost 8 bases, and 13 bases had no gene match. The V gene's germline CDR1 is WSHSY and CDR2 SAAADI. This chain's CDR3 is CASWGGTDQPSGNTIYF. CDR3 in DNA: TGCGCCAGCTGGGGCGGGACAGATCAACCCTCTGGAAACACCATATATTTT.

This clonotype has just a few counts. This chain connects TRBV7-6 to TRBJ1-6; no firm D call. V was cut by 2 bases and J by 9 bases, with 8 bases left in between. Germline V gene lookup returns CDR1 SGHVS and CDR2 FNYEAQ. CDR3 size: 13 residues. CDR3 bases: TGTGCCAGCAGCTTACTCGAGAGTTCACCCCTCCACTTT. This codes for CASSLLESSPLHF.

To note about this clonotype: A much bigger clone sits one base away, suggesting this may be a read error. The chain carries TRBV7-9 and TRBJ2-2; D is unclear. V lost 7 bases and J lost 3, with 6 bases in between. CDR1 and CDR2 from the germline V gene are SEHNR and FQNEAQ (reference sequence). The CDR3 sequence is 12 residues long. In DNA, the CDR3 is TGTGCCAGCACCTTCCACACCGGGGAGCTGTTTTTT. It codes for CASTFHTGELFF.